Listed below are T cell receptor beta chains from one sample, sequenced in a study of Ad26.COV2.S vaccination and SARS-CoV-2 variants. TCRdb's table, derived via immunoSEQ multiplex PCR, lists solely in-frame clones and lacks some. The sample has hundreds of thousands of clones; around 90% are singletons. The specimen was peripheral blood, collected in a trial of Ad26.COV2.S vaccine versus placebo. The receptors derive from a person between 18 and 65 years old who received the Ad26.COV2.S COVID-19 vaccine or a placebo. The CDR3 runs from the conserved cysteine through the conserved F or W. D genes are given only for firm matches.

j_call: TRBJ2-2; v_call: TRBV29-1; d_call: NA; cdr3_nt: TGCAGCGTGGGGGGACAGCACGGTACCGGGGAGCTGTTTTTT; cdr3_aa: CSVGGQHGTGELFF
j_call: TRBJ2-3; v_call: TRBV7-3; d_call: TRBD2; cdr3_nt: TGTGCCAGCGGGGCTTGGGCGGGGGACACAGATACGCAGTATTTT; cdr3_aa: CASGAWAGDTDTQYF
j_call: TRBJ2-2; v_call: TRBV3-1/TRBV3-2; d_call: NA; cdr3_nt: TGTGCCAGCAGCTTTAATACCGGGGAGCTGTTTTTT; cdr3_aa: CASSFNTGELFF
j_call: TRBJ2-7; v_call: TRBV5-1; d_call: NA; cdr3_nt: TGCGCCAGCAGCTTCGACACCGCCTACGAGCAGTACTTC; cdr3_aa: CASSFDTAYEQYF
j_call: TRBJ2-7; v_call: TRBV24-1; d_call: NA; cdr3_nt: TGTGCCACCAGTGATAGTCGGCAGACCTCCTACGAGCAGTACTTC; cdr3_aa: CATSDSRQTSYEQYF
j_call: TRBJ2-4; v_call: TRBV5-1; d_call: TRBD2; cdr3_nt: TGCGCCAGCAGCCCAGCGGGAGGACTAAACATTCAGTACTTC; cdr3_aa: CASSPAGGLNIQYF
j_call: TRBJ1-1; v_call: TRBV7-9; d_call: NA; cdr3_nt: TGTGCCAGCAGCGCCAGCTTGGGGGCTACTGAAGCTTTCTTT; cdr3_aa: CASSASLGATEAFF
j_call: TRBJ2-5; v_call: TRBV2; d_call: TRBD1; cdr3_nt: TGTGCCAGCAGCCGGACAGGGGGTGGGGAGACCCAGTACTTC; cdr3_aa: CASSRTGGGETQYF
j_call: TRBJ1-5; v_call: TRBV6-5; d_call: TRBD1; cdr3_nt: TGTGCCAGCAGTACAGGGGGCTACAATCAGCCCCAGCATTTT; cdr3_aa: CASSTGGYNQPQHF
j_call: TRBJ1-5; v_call: TRBV2; d_call: NA; cdr3_nt: TGTGCCAGCAGTGAAGGGGGGCTCATTCGGCCCCAGCATTTT; cdr3_aa: CASSEGGLIRPQHF
j_call: TRBJ1-1; v_call: TRBV27; d_call: TRBD1; cdr3_nt: TGTGCCAGCAGTTCCCCTGGGACAGCTCGGTTGTTCTTT; cdr3_aa: CASSSPGTARLFF
j_call: TRBJ1-3; v_call: TRBV10-3; d_call: TRBD1; cdr3_nt: TGTGCCATCAGTGACGGACAGGCTCTCTCTGGAAACACCATATATTTT; cdr3_aa: CAISDGQALSGNTIYF
j_call: TRBJ1-5; v_call: TRBV24-1; d_call: NA; cdr3_nt: TGTGCCACCTCGGACGGACTGTATAGCAATCAGCCCCAGCATTTT; cdr3_aa: CATSDGLYSNQPQHF
j_call: TRBJ2-7; v_call: TRBV6-5; d_call: NA; cdr3_nt: TGTGCCAGCAGAACCGGGACCGTCTCCTACGAGCAGTACTTC; cdr3_aa: CASRTGTVSYEQYF